Described below is a single T cell receptor beta chain sequence and its context. This CDR3 is built from 17 residues. Germline assignment: CDR1 SNHLY and CDR2 FYNNEI. V was clipped by 4 bases and J by 0 bases, with 16 bases between them. Amplification of TCR beta CDR3 regions used RNA as the template. The primer set for the first-round RT-PCR of the TCR CDR3 was HTBI. MiXCR was run by TCRdb on the multiplex PCR reads, yielding one entry per CDR3 protein. The top ten hold less than 3.5% of the sample, which has a few hundred thousand distinct CDR3 sequences, 15% to 20% seen once. This record belongs to a study of T cells in Graves' hyperthyroidism and ophthalmopathy. Ophthalmopathy patients had Clinical Activity Score at least 3, NOSPECS grade at least 4, duration under 3 months.

Sequencing was done on a sample of blood. The V gene is TRBV2, the J gene TRBJ2-4; TRBD2 might be the D (6 bases). The clonotype was recovered from a woman aged 40 to 49 with Graves' ophthalmopathy. The chain's CDR3 is CASSGLGGGKAKNIQYF. The CDR3 DNA sequence: TGTGCCAGCAGTGGCCTGGGGGGAGGTAAAGCCAAAAACATTCAGTACTTC.